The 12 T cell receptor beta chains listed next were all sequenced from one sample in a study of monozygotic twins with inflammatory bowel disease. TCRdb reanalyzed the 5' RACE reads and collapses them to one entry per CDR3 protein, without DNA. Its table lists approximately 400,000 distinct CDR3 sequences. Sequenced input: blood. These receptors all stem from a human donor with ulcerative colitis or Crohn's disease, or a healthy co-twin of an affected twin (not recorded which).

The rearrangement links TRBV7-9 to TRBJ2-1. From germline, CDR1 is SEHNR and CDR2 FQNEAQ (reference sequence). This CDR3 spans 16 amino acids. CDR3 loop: CASSLAWGESENEQFF.

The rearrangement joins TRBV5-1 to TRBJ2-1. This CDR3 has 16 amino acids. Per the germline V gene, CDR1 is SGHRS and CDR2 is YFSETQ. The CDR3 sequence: CASSLDPTPLRNEQFF.

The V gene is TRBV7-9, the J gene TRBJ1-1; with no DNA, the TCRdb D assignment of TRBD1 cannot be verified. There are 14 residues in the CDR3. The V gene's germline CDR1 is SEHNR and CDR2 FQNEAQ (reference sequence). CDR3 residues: CASSFTGGSGVAFF.

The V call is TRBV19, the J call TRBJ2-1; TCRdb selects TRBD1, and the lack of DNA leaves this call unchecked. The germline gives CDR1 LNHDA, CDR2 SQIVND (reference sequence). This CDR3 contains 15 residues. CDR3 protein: CASSIGTGLGSEQFF.

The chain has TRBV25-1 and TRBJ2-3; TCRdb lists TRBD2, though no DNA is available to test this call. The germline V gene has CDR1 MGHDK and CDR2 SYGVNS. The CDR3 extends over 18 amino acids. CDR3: CASSETGPSAFSTDTQYF.

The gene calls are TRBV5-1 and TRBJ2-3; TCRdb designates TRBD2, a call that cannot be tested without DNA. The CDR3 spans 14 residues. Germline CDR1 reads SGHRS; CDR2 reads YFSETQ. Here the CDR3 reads CASSWGPSGDTQYF. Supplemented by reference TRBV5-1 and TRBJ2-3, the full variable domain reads KAGVTQTPRYLIKTRGQQVTLSCSPISGHRSVSWYQQTPGQGLQFLFEYFSETQRNKGNFPGRFSGRQFSNSRSEMNVSTLELGDSALYLCASSWGPSGDTQYFGPGTRLTVL.

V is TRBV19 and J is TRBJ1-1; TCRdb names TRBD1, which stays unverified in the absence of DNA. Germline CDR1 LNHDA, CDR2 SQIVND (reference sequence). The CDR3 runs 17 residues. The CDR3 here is CASSTFTLGQGNTEAFF.

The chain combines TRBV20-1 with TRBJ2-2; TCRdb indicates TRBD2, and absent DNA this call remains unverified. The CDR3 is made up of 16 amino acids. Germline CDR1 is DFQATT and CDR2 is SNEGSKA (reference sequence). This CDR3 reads CSARERLAANTGELFF.

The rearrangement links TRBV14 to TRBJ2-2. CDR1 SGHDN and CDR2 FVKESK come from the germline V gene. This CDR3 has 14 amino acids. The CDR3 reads CASSQDVGSGELFF.

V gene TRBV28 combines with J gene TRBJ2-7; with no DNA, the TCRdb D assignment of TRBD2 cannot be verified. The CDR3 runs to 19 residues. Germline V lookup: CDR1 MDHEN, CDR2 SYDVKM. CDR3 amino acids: CASSNVGGIGSGRSHEQYF. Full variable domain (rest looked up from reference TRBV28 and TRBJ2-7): DVKVTQSSRYLVKRTGEKVFLECVQDMDHENMFWYRQDPGLGLRLIYFSYDVKMKEKGDIPEGYSVSREKKERFSLILESASTNQTSMYLCASSNVGGIGSGRSHEQYFGPGTRLTVT.

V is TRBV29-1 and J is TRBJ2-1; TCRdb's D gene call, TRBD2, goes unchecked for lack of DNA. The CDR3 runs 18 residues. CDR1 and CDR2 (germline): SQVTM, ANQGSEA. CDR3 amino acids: CSVTEMSGGKLVFNEQFF.

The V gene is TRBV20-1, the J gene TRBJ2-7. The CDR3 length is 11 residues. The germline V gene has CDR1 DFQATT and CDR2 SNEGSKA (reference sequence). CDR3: CSARPKDEQYF.